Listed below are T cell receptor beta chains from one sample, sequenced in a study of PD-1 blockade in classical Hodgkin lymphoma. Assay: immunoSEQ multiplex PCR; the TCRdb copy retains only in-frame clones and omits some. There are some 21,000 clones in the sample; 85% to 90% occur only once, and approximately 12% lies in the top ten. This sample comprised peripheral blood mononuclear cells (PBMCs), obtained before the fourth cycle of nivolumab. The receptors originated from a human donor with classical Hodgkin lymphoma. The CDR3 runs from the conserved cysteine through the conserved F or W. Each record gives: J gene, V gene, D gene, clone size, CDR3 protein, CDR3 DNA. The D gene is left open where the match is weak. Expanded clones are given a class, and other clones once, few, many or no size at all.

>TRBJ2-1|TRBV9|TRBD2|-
CASSVGGSGRTYEQFF
TGTGCCAGCAGCGTAGGGGGTAGCGGGAGGACTTATGAGCAGTTCTTC
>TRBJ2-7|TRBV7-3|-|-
CASSTNGEEQYF
TGTGCCAGCAGCACCAATGGGGAAGAGCAGTACTTC
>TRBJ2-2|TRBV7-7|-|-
CASSSNPQGRELFF
TGTGCTAGCAGCTCGAACCCTCAGGGCCGGGAGCTGTTTTTT
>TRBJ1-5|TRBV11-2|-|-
CASSQLTGRGRNQPQHF
TGTGCCAGCAGCCAACTTACAGGACGTGGCCGGAATCAGCCCCAGCATTTT
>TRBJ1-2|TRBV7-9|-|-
CASSLVGGSNYGYTF
TGTGCCAGCAGCTTAGTCGGGGGCTCTAACTATGGCTACACCTTC
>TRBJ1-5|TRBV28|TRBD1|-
CASSSYPGTGGKEGNQPQHF
TGTGCCAGCAGTTCTTACCCCGGCACAGGGGGCAAAGAAGGCAATCAGCCCCAGCATTTT
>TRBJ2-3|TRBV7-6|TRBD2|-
CASSSLAGRQYF
TGTGCCAGCAGCTCGCTAGCGGGTCGCCAGTATTTT
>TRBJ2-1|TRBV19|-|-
CASSPWGDEQFF
TGTGCCAGTAGTCCCTGGGGCGATGAGCAGTTCTTC
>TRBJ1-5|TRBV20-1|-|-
CSARDRRAQHF
TGCAGTGCTAGAGACAGAAGGGCCCAGCATTTT
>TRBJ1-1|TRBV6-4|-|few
CASSPKVNTEAFF
TGTGCCAGCAGCCCGAAGGTGAACACTGAAGCTTTCTTT
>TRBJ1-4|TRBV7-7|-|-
CASSPGRTATNEKLFF
TGTGCCAGCAGCCCCGGACGGACGGCAACTAATGAAAAACTGTTTTTT
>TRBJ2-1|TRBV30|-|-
CAWSVWRAGASYNEQFF
TGTGCCTGGAGTGTATGGCGGGCTGGGGCCAGCTACAATGAGCAGTTCTTC
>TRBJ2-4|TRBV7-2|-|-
CASSLAGGQNIQYF
TGTGCCAGCAGCTTAGCCGGGGGACAAAACATTCAGTACTTC
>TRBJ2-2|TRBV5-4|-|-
CASSNDGTGELFF
TGTGCCAGCAGCAATGACGGAACCGGGGAGCTGTTTTTT
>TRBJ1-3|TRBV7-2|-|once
CASSFLPLGNSGNTIYF
TGTGCCAGCAGCTTCTTGCCTCTGGGGAACTCTGGAAACACCATATATTTT
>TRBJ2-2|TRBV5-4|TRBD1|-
CASTQGSGQVGSGELFF
TGTGCCAGCACCCAGGGGTCGGGACAGGTTGGCTCCGGGGAGCTGTTTTTT
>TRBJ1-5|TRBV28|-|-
CASSLYVSYSNQPQHF
TGTGCCAGCAGTTTATATGTCAGCTATAGCAATCAGCCCCAGCATTTT
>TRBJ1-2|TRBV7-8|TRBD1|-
CASSLSADRGLSYGYTF
TGTGCCAGCAGCCTTTCAGCGGACAGGGGTCTAAGCTATGGCTACACCTTC
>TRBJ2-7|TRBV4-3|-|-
CASSHTEQYF
TGCGCCAGCAGCCATACTGAGCAGTACTTC
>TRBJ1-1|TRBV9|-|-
CASSLTGYTNTEAFF
TGTGCCAGCAGCCTCACAGGGTATACGAACACTGAAGCTTTCTTT
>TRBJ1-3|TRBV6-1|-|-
CASSVSASSGNTIYF
TGTGCCAGCAGTGTGAGCGCCTCCTCTGGAAACACCATATATTTT
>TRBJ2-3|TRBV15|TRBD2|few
CATSTGTSGDTDTQYF
TGTGCCACCAGCACCGGGACTAGCGGCGACACAGATACGCAGTATTTT
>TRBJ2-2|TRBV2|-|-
CASRPIGRNPTGELFF
TGTGCCAGCAGGCCTATCGGAAGGAACCCAACCGGGGAGCTGTTTTTT
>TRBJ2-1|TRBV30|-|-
CAWTPFSYNEQFF
TGTGCCTGGACCCCCTTCTCCTACAATGAGCAGTTCTTC
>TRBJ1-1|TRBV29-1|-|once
CSAAMGTANTEAFF
TGCAGCGCTGCAATGGGGACCGCGAACACTGAAGCTTTCTTT
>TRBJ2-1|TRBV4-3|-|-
CASSFARGRYNEQFF
TGCGCCAGCAGCTTCGCTCGGGGGAGATACAATGAGCAGTTCTTC
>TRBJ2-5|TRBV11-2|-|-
CASSSSRETQYF
TGTGCCAGCAGCTCCTCTAGGGAGACCCAGTACTTC
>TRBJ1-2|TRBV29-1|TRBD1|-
CSVLQGRSGYGYTF
TGCAGCGTACTACAGGGGCGTAGTGGCTATGGCTACACCTTC
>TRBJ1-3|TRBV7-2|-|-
CASTARTGNTIYF
TGTGCCAGCACCGCCAGGACTGGAAACACCATATATTTT
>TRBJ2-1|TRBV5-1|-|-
CASSLNSGIYNEQFF
TGCGCCAGCAGCTTGAACAGCGGAATCTACAATGAGCAGTTCTTC
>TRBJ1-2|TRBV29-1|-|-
CSVESQRAGGYTF
TGCAGCGTTGAAAGTCAGAGGGCTGGTGGCTACACCTTC
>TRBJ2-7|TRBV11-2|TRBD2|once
CASSSPGLAAYEQYF
TGTGCCAGCAGTTCCCCGGGACTAGCGGCCTACGAGCAGTACTTC
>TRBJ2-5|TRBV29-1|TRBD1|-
CSVPRGRGSKETQYF
TGCAGCGTCCCCAGGGGGCGCGGTTCCAAAGAGACCCAGTACTTC
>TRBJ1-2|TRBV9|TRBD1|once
CASSVGQGSRGYTF
TGTGCCAGCAGCGTCGGACAGGGGAGTAGGGGCTACACCTTC
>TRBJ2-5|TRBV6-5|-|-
CASSYSGHGETQYF
TGTGCCAGCAGTTACTCGGGGCACGGAGAGACCCAGTACTTC
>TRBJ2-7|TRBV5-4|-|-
CASSLLPSSYEQYF
TGTGCCAGCAGCTTGTTGCCGAGCTCCTACGAGCAGTACTTC
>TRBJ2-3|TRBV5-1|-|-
CASSFREVTDTQYF
TGCGCCAGCAGCTTCAGGGAGGTCACAGATACGCAGTATTTT
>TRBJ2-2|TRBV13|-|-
CASSSARGETGELFF
TGTGCCAGCAGCTCGGCCAGGGGTGAGACCGGGGAGCTGTTTTTT
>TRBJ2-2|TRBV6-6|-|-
CASSYRNLRDGELFF
TGTGCCAGCAGTTATAGAAACCTAAGGGACGGGGAGCTGTTTTTT
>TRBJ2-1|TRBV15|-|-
CATSRDPGPYNEQFF
TGTGCCACCAGCAGAGATCCGGGGCCCTACAATGAGCAGTTCTTC
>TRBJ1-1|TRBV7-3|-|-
CASSANLNTEAFF
TGTGCCAGCAGCGCAAACCTGAACACTGAAGCTTTCTTT
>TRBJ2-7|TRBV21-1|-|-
CASSKGRQGAYEQYF
TGTGCCAGCAGCAAAGGCCGACAGGGGGCTTACGAGCAGTACTTC
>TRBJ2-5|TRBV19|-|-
CASRGVGAQYF
TGTGCCAGTCGAGGGGTCGGGGCCCAGTACTTC
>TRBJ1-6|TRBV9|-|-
CASSVEGRRNSPLHF
TGTGCCAGCAGCGTAGAGGGGCGAAGGAATTCACCCCTCCACTTT
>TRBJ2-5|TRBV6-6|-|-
CASLDSQETQYF
TGTGCCAGCCTCGACAGCCAAGAGACCCAGTACTTC